The 26 T cell receptor beta chains below all came from one sample that was sequenced in a study of cytomegalovirus exposure and HLA in healthy donors. 60 Vbeta and 13 Jbeta primers were used in PCR. Here immunoSEQ multiplex PCR was the method, and the copy in TCRdb shows in-frame clones only, minus some. The sample includes around 150,000 clones, roughly 78% of them seen just once. Sequenced input: PBMCs. The source of these receptors is a man aged 50 to 60 in good health and CMV-seropositive.

The V gene is TRBV13, the J gene TRBJ2-3, with TRBD1 matching 8 bases. CDR3 size: 14 residues. Germline-derived CDR1 and CDR2 are PRHDT and FYEKMQ (reference sequence). The J segment lost 5 bases and the V segment lost 5 bases, leaving 6 bases of the junction unmatched. CDR3 residues: CASSDRGAGDTQYF. In DNA, the CDR3 is TGTGCCAGCAGCGACAGGGGCGCGGGAGATACGCAGTATTTT.

This clone came up a few times. This chain joins TRBV27 and TRBJ2-3; D is perhaps TRBD2 (6 bases). From germline, CDR1 is MNHEY and CDR2 SMNVEV (reference sequence). This CDR3 is 14 amino acids long. V dropped 6 bases and J dropped 3 bases, with 13 bases sitting between them. Written as DNA, the CDR3 is TGTGCCAGCAGCGCCGACGGGACTACAGATACGCAGTATTTT. As protein: CASSADGTTDTQYF.

This clone was observed a handful of times. The rearrangement joins TRBV10-3 to TRBJ2-7; D is possibly TRBD1 (5 bases). The CDR3 has 14 amino acids. Trimming left V 3 bases short and J 0 bases short, with 9 bases between. Germline CDR1 reads ENHRY; CDR2 reads SYGVKD. The DNA of the CDR3 is TGTGCCATCAGTGAAGCAGGGATCTCCTACGAGCAGTACTTC. It encodes CAISEAGISYEQYF.

The table lists this clone with a few counts. The chain combines TRBV2 with TRBJ2-4, with D tentatively TRBD1 (5 bases). Trimming cost V 3 bases and J 5 bases, with 8 bases left between them. Per germline, CDR1 SNHLY and CDR2 FYNNEI. This CDR3 spans 13 amino acids. CDR3 sequence reads: CASSDSRENIQYF. In DNA, the CDR3 is TGTGCCAGCAGTGATAGCAGGGAAAACATTCAGTACTTC.

Regarding this clone: An end of the junction differs from the germline gene, which may be a read error. V is TRBV7-9 and J is TRBJ2-2; D perhaps matches TRBD2 (6 bases). The CDR3 totals 18 residues. In germline, CDR1 is SEHNR, CDR2 FQNEAQ (reference sequence). CDR3 nucleotide sequence: TGTTCCAGCAGCTTAGATCCCCCAATCCATGCGGGAACCGGGGAGCTGTTTTTT. Translated, it gives CSSSLDPPIHAGTGELFF.

The gene calls are TRBV2 and TRBJ1-5; D perhaps matches TRBD1 (5 bases). Germline V gene sequence: CDR1 SNHLY, CDR2 FYNNEI. This CDR3 has 11 amino acids. The ends were cut back, 3 bases at V and 15 bases at J, with 12 bases in the middle. CDR3 nucleotides: TGTGCCAGCAGTGATGGGCGGGGGGTGCATTTT. This codes for CASSDGRGVHF.

This clone appeared a few times. V usage is TRBV7-2 and J usage is TRBJ2-7; D unresolved. This CDR3 region has 13 residues. Germline V CDR1 and CDR2: SGHTA, FQGNSA. V lost 3 bases and J lost 3, with 9 bases in between. The CDR3 loop reads CASSFRRVYEQYF. In DNA, the CDR3 is TGTGCCAGCAGCTTTAGAAGAGTCTACGAGCAGTACTTC.

The V and J genes are TRBV5-1 and TRBJ2-7; 7 bases agree with TRBD1. This CDR3 spans 12 amino acids. After removal of 1 base from V and 6 bases from J, the junction contained 1 base not matched to a gene. Germline V gives CDR1 SGHRS, CDR2 YFSETQ. CDR3 in amino acids: CASSLTGVEQYF. CDR3 bases: TGCGCCAGCAGCTTGACAGGGGTCGAGCAGTACTTC.

The chain combines TRBV25-1 with TRBJ2-7, with D possibly TRBD2 on 5 matching bases. Germline CDR1 reads MGHDK; CDR2 reads SYGVNS. CDR3 length: 12 amino acids. V lost 8 bases, J lost 2 bases, and 10 bases lay in between. The CDR3 protein is CASAIGAYEQYF. In nucleotides, the CDR3 is TGTGCCAGCGCTATCGGGGCCTACGAGCAGTACTTC.

The table lists this clone with a few counts. V usage is TRBV28 and J usage is TRBJ1-3; perhaps TRBD1 as D (5 bases). Germline-derived CDR1 and CDR2 are MDHEN and SYDVKM. CDR3 length: 15 residues. V shed 2 bases and J shed 4 bases, with 12 bases lying between them. The CDR3 DNA follows: TGTGCCAGCAGTTTAACGACAGTTCTGGGAAACACCATATATTTT. It specifies CASSLTTVLGNTIYF.

CDR3 loop: CASSGRDIMFNTQYF. CDR3 in DNA: TGTGCCAGCAGCGGCCGGGACATAATGTTCAATACGCAGTATTTT. This chain connects TRBV7-9 to TRBJ2-3; tentatively, D is TRBD1 (6 bases). The V gene's germline CDR1 is SEHNR and CDR2 FQNEAQ (reference sequence). The CDR3 length is 15 residues. Trimming left V 5 bases short and J 7 bases short, with 19 bases between. The variable domain in full, completed from reference TRBV7-9 and TRBJ2-3, reads DTGVSQNPRHKITKRGQNVTFRCDPISEHNRLYWYRQTLGQGPEFLTYFQNEAQLEKSRLLSDRFSAERPKGSFSTLEIQRTEQGDSAMYLCASSGRDIMFNTQYFGPGTRLTVL.

V is TRBV2 and J is TRBJ2-2, with a weak D call TRBD2 (5 bases). V lost 0 bases, J lost 4 bases, and 9 bases lay in between. Per germline, CDR1 SNHLY and CDR2 FYNNEI. This CDR3 region has 15 residues. The CDR3: CASSEASAITGELFF. CDR3 coding DNA: TGTGCCAGCAGTGAAGCTAGCGCCATCACCGGGGAGCTGTTTTTT.

The chain uses TRBV18 and TRBJ2-4; TRBD2 aligns across 7 bases. CDR1 KGHSH and CDR2 LQKENI come from the germline V gene. V lost 11 bases to trimming and J lost 8 bases; unmatched junction nucleotides: 9. This CDR3 is 12 amino acids long. For the CDR3, the DNA is TGTGCCTCCGGCGGGAGTGGGGACATTCAGTACTTC. Translated: CASGGSGDIQYF.

The chain recombines TRBV30 with TRBJ2-3, with no clear D. V was cut by 1 base and J by 6 bases, with 11 bases left in between. Germline loops: CDR1 GTSNPN, CDR2 SVGIG (reference sequence). The CDR3 length is 13 residues. DNA of the CDR3: TGTGCCTGGAGTGCTGAGACTCGTGATACGCAGTATTTT. It encodes CAWSAETRDTQYF. The full variable domain, its missing parts supplied by reference TRBV30 and TRBJ2-3, is SQTIHQWPATLVQPVGSPLSLECTVEGTSNPNLYWYRQAAGRGLQLLFYSVGIGQISSEVPQNLSASRPQDRQFILSSKKLLLSDSGFYLCAWSAETRDTQYFGPGTRLTVL.

The chain carries TRBV5-1 and TRBJ2-1; TRBD2 agrees at 12 bases. This CDR3 has 16 residues. CDR1 is SGHRS, CDR2 YFSETQ, per germline. J was trimmed by 9 bases and V by 4 bases; bases with no gene match: 11. The CDR3 reads CASSRASGRARVEQFF. CDR3 DNA: TGCGCCAGCAGCCGAGCTAGCGGGAGGGCCAGGGTTGAGCAGTTCTTC.

The chain uses TRBV5-1 and TRBJ2-7, with D perhaps matching TRBD2 (5 bases). With 4 bases removed from V and 2 bases from J, the gap between germline ends came to 19 bases. Germline CDR1 is SGHRS and CDR2 is YFSETQ. CDR3 length: 16 residues. The CDR3 sequence: CASSGEARSVTYEQYF. The CDR3 nucleotides read TGCGCCAGCAGCGGAGAAGCTCGTAGCGTAACCTACGAGCAGTACTTC.

The chain carries TRBV5-6 and TRBJ1-1, with 8 bases identical to TRBD1. This CDR3 comprises 15 residues. Germline V lookup: CDR1 SGHDT, CDR2 YYEEEE. After removal of 2 bases from V and 1 base from J, the junction contained 4 bases not matched to a gene. The CDR3 nucleotides are TGTGCCAGCAGCTTACAGGGGGTTACGAACACTGAAGCTTTCTTT. Translation gives CASSLQGVTNTEAFF.

The chain is built from TRBV28 and TRBJ1-1, with 8 bases lining up with TRBD1. The germline gives CDR1 MDHEN, CDR2 SYDVKM. V was pared by 6 bases and J by 5 bases, with 8 bases of the junction left unmatched. The CDR3 totals 14 residues. The CDR3 DNA is TGTGCCAGCAGGGATCAGGGGGCACTTACTGAAGCTTTCTTT. As protein: CASRDQGALTEAFF. The full variable domain, with the rest looked up from reference TRBV28 and TRBJ1-1, is DVKVTQSSRYLVKRTGEKVFLECVQDMDHENMFWYRQDPGLGLRLIYFSYDVKMKEKGDIPEGYSVSREKKERFSLILESASTNQTSMYLCASRDQGALTEAFFGQGTRLTVV.

CDR3 loop: CASRALTENNEQFF. In DNA, the CDR3 is TGTGCCAGCAGAGCATTGACAGAAAACAATGAGCAGTTCTTC. The rearrangement links TRBV2 to TRBJ2-1, with D possibly being TRBD1 (5 bases). CDR3 length: 14 amino acids. Germline CDR1 reads SNHLY; CDR2 reads FYNNEI. V was shortened by 6 bases and J by 5 bases, with 14 bases between the two germline ends.

In its sample, this clone was seen once. The chain has TRBV6-6 and TRBJ2-5, with a possible D match to TRBD2 (6 bases). The J call could be wrong; TRBJ2-7 is a better fit for the DNA end. Looked up from germline, CDR1 is MNHNY and CDR2 is SVGAGI (reference sequence). This CDR3 spans 16 amino acids. The CDR3 nucleotides are TGTGCCAGCAGCCAGCTAAGGGACGGAGGGACCCACGAGCAGTACTTC. This gives the protein CASSQLRDGGTHEQYF.

This chain joins TRBV10-1 and TRBJ2-7; D might be TRBD1 (6 bases). This CDR3 has 12 amino acids. Germline-derived CDR1 and CDR2 are WNHNN and SYGVQD (reference sequence). The V end was cut by 4 bases, the J end by 3 bases, with 7 bases between. CDR3 region: CASSADSYEQYF. CDR3 nucleotide sequence: TGCGCCAGCAGTGCGGACAGCTACGAGCAGTACTTC.

V gene TRBV21-1 combines with J gene TRBJ2-7; the table names TRBD2, a call not compared with the DNA. TRBV21-1 is reported as a pseudogene. This CDR3 comprises 15 residues. The CDR3 region is CASSSFYPGHQEQYF. CDR3 coding DNA: TGTGCCAGCAGCTCGTTCTACCCCGGTCATCAAGAGCAGTACTTC.

This clone has just a few counts. V gene TRBV7-9 combines with J gene TRBJ1-6; no clear D gene. V was shortened by 7 bases and J by 8 bases, with 12 bases between the two germline ends. The germline CDR1 and CDR2 sequences are SEHNR and FQNEAQ (reference sequence). The CDR3 is 13 residues long. CDR3 nucleotides: TGTGCCAGCATTGAGAAGTTGGATTCACCCCTCCACTTT. Translating gives CASIEKLDSPLHF.

This chain joins TRBV5-4 and TRBJ2-1; 7 nucleotides agree with TRBD2. The germline V gene encodes CDR1 SGHNT and CDR2 YYREEE (reference sequence). The length of the CDR3 is 16 residues. V gave up 6 bases and J gave up 3 bases; unmatched junction bases: 12. This chain's CDR3 is CASIQSGEGNYNEQFF. The DNA for the CDR3 is TGTGCCAGCATCCAAAGTGGGGAGGGGAACTACAATGAGCAGTTCTTC.

V gene TRBV7-3 combines with J gene TRBJ2-7; TRBD2 matches at 9 bases. J gave up 5 bases and V 5 bases, and 7 bases lay outside the gene matches. The CDR3 runs to 14 residues. The germline gives CDR1 SGHTA, CDR2 FQGTGA. The CDR3 protein is CASSPGLAIDEQYF. In nucleotides, the CDR3 is TGTGCCAGCAGCCCGGGACTAGCTATCGACGAGCAGTACTTC.

The gene calls are TRBV30 and TRBJ1-5; 9 positions agree with TRBD1. The CDR3 runs to 12 residues. CDR1 is GTSNPN, CDR2 SVGIG, per germline (reference sequence). V was clipped by 5 bases and J by 6 bases; unmatched bases: 2. The CDR3 region has the DNA TGTGCCTGGGGGACAGGGAGTCAGCCCCAGCATTTT. This encodes CAWGTGSQPQHF.